This T cell receptor beta chain emerged from a study of T cells in Graves' hyperthyroidism and ophthalmopathy. Whole-study findings and limits: Ophthalmopathy cases were set apart from stable hyperthyroidism by a 13 V-J model. Most expanded thyroid clonotypes above 0.001 also appeared in blood.

The TCR beta CDR3 regions underwent amplification using RNA transcripts as the source. First-round RT-PCR with HTBI primers amplified the TCR CDR3 region. TCRdb reprocessed the multiplex PCR reads with MiXCR, giving one entry per CDR3 protein. Of some 740,000 distinct CDR3 sequences detected, 14% appear once; the ten largest clones hold roughly 10%. V was clipped by 1 base and J by 0 bases, with 9 bases between them. Germline lookup yields CDR1 MGHRA and CDR2 YSYEKL. The CDR3 length is 15 residues. As regards this clonotype: Its matching antigen is unknown.

Aged 18 to 65, the patients had hyperthyroidism that was newly diagnosed and had lasted under 2 months. Exclusion of a patient resulted from uncontrolled infection, other autoimmune disease, pregnancy or lactation. The sequencing input was blood. The genes are TRBV4-1 and TRBJ1-1; D is undetermined. This TCR derives from a woman aged 18-29 years with Graves' hyperthyroidism. The CDR3 DNA is TGCGCCAGCAGCCAAGTGGTGAGGGTGAACACTGAAGCTTTCTTT. This gives the protein CASSQVVRVNTEAFF.